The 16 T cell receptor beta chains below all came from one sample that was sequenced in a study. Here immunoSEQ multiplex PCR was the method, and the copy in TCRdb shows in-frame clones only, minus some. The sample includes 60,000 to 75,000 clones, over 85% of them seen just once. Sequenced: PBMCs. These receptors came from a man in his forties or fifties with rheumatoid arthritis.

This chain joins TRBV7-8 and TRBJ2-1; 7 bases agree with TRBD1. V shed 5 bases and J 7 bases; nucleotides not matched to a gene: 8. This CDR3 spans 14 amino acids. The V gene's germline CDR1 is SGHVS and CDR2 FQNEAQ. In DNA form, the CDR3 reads TGTGCCAGCAGCAGCACAGGGGCTCCAAATGAGCAGTTCTTC. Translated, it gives CASSSTGAPNEQFF.

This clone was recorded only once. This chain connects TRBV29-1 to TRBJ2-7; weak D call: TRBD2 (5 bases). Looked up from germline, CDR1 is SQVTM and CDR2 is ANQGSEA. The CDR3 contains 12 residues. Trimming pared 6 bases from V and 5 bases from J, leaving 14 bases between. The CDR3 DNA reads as TGCAGCGTCGGACGAACCGGGGACGAGCAGTACTTC. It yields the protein CSVGRTGDEQYF.

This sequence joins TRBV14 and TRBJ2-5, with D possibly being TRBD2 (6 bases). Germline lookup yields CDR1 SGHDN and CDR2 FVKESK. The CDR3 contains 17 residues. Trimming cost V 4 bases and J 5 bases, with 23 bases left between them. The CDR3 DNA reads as TGTGCCAGCAGCCCCCGGGTCCGGGAGCAGTTGTCGGAGACCCAGTACTTC. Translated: CASSPRVREQLSETQYF.

The CDR3 spells CASSYSNRGLYEQYF. The CDR3 DNA reads TGTGCCAGCAGTTACTCGAACAGGGGGCTCTACGAGCAGTACTTC. The J gene is TRBJ2-7, the V gene TRBV6-5; 9 positions match TRBD1. This CDR3 region has 15 residues. CDR1 is MNHEY and CDR2 is SVGAGI in the germline V gene. The trim removed 0 bases at V and 3 bases at J, leaving 3 bases unmatched.

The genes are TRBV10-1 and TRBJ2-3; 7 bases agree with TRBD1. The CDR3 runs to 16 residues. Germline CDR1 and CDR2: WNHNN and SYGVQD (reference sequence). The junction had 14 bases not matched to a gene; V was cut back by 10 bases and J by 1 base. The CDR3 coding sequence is TGCGCCACCTCGACAGGGATTTCACCCCGCACAGATACGCAGTATTTT. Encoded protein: CATSTGISPRTDTQYF.

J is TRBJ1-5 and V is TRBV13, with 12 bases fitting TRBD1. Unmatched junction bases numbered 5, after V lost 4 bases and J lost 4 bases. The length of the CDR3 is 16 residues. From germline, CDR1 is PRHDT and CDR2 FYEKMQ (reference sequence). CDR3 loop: CASSSGTGGANQPQHF. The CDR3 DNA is TGTGCCAGCAGCTCCGGGACAGGGGGCGCGAATCAGCCCCAGCATTTT.

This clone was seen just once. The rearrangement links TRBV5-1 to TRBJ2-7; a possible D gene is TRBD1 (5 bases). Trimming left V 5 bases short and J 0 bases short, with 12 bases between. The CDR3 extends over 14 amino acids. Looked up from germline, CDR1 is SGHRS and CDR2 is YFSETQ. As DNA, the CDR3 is TGCGCCAGCAGTTATACAGGTTACTCCTACGAGCAGTACTTC. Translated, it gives CASSYTGYSYEQYF.

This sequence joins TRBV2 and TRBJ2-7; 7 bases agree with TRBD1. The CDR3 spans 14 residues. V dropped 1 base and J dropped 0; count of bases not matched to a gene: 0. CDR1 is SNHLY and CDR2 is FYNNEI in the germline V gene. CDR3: CASSEGQGSYEQYF. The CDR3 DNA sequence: TGTGCCAGCAGTGAAGGACAGGGCTCCTACGAGCAGTACTTC.

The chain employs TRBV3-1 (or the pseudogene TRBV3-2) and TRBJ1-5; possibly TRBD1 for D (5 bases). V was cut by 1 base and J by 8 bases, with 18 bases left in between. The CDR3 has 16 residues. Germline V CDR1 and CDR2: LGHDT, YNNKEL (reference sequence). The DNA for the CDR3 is TGTGCCAGCAGCCAAGCCTGGGACGCCTTGCCCGAGCCCCAGCATTTT. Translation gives CASSQAWDALPEPQHF.

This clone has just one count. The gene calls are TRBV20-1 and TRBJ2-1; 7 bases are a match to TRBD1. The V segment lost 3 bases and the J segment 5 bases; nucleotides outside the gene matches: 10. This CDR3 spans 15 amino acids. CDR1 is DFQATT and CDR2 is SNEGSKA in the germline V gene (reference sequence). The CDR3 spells CSASPGQWSHNEQFF. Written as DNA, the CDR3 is TGCAGTGCTAGTCCGGGACAGTGGAGCCACAATGAGCAGTTCTTC.

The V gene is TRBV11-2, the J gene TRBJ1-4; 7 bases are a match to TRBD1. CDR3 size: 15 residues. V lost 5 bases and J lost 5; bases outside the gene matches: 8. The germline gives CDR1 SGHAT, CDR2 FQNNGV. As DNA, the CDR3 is TGTGCCAGCAGCCCGATGACAGGGTCGAATGAAAAACTGTTTTTT. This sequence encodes CASSPMTGSNEKLFF.

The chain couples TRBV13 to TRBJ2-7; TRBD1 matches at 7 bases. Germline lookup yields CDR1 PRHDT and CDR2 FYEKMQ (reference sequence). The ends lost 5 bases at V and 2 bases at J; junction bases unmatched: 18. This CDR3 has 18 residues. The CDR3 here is CASSPPGTASAFPYEQYF. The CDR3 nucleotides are TGTGCCAGCAGCCCACCCGGGACAGCCAGTGCGTTCCCCTACGAGCAGTACTTC.

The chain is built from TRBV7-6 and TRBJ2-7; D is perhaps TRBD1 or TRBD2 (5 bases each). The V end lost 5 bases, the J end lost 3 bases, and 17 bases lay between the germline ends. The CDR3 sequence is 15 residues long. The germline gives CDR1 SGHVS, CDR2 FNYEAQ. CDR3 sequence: CASSRDGTAFYEQYF. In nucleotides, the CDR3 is TGTGCCAGCAGCCGGGACGGGACCGCCTTCTACGAGCAGTACTTC.

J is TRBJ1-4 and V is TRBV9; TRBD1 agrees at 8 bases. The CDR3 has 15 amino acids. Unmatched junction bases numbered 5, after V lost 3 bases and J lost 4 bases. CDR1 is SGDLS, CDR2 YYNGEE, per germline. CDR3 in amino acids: CASSGTGTVNEKLFF. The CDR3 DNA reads TGTGCCAGCAGCGGGACAGGGACGGTTAATGAAAAACTGTTTTTT.

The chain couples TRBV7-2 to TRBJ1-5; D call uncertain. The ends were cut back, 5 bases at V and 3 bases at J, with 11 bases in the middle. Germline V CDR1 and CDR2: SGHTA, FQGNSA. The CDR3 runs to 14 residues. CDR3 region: CASSRDASNQPQHF. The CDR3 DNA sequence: TGTGCCAGCAGCAGAGACGCCTCCAATCAGCCCCAGCATTTT.

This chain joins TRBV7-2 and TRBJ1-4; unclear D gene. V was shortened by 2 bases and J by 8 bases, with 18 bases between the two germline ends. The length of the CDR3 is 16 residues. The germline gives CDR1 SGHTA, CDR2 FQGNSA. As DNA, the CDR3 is TGTGCCAGCAGCTTATTCGGTCCTCTGTTAGAGGAAAAACTGTTTTTT. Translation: CASSLFGPLLEEKLFF.